The 19 T cell receptor beta chains below all came from one sample that was sequenced in a study of technical replicates of blood from a handful of donors. The data were produced by immunoSEQ multiplex PCR, yet TCRdb's version contains in-frame clones alone and is incomplete. The sample has some 80,000 clones, approximately 78% seen once. Sequenced material: PBMCs. The receptors stem from a human donor in good health. Some clones in this sample may be carry-over from other donors' samples.

The sample holds one count of this clone. V usage is TRBV7-3 and J usage is TRBJ2-5; 9 nucleotides agree with TRBD2. The CDR3 has 17 residues. From germline, CDR1 is SGHTA and CDR2 FQGTGA. Germline trimming cut 4 bases from V and 0 bases from J; bases unmatched to any gene: 9. CDR3 amino acids: CASSSNPSGKYQETQYF. The CDR3 region has the DNA TGTGCCAGCAGCTCCAACCCTAGCGGGAAGTACCAAGAGACCCAGTACTTC.

This clone was seen a handful of times. The genes are TRBV30 and TRBJ1-4; 8 bases agree with TRBD1. The junction had 10 bases not matched to a gene; V was cut back by 8 bases and J by 11 bases. Germline CDR1 and CDR2: GTSNPN and SVGIG (reference sequence). The CDR3 extends over 12 amino acids. The CDR3, as DNA: TGTGCCCGGTCAGGGGGCCACGGGAAACTGTTTTTT. Translated: CARSGGHGKLFF.

This clone came up a few times. The chain couples TRBV28 to TRBJ1-1; D is ambiguous. V lost 3 bases, J lost 4 bases, and 15 bases lay in between. CDR1 and CDR2 from the germline V gene are MDHEN and SYDVKM. The CDR3 spans 15 residues. The CDR3: CASSFYFAEVTEAFF. CDR3 sequence (DNA): TGTGCCAGCAGTTTCTACTTTGCCGAAGTCACTGAAGCTTTCTTT.

This chain links TRBV2 with TRBJ2-5; D is uncertain. The CDR3 is 12 residues long. Germline CDR1 SNHLY, CDR2 FYNNEI. V was clipped by 7 bases and J by 5 bases, with 11 bases between them. CDR3 amino acids: CASKNDGETQYF. CDR3 sequence (DNA): TGTGCCAGCAAGAACGACGGGGAGACCCAGTACTTC.

This clone was observed a single time. The gene calls are TRBV7-2 and TRBJ2-1; the match to TRBD2 covers 8 bases. Germline values: CDR1 SGHTA, CDR2 FQGNSA. The CDR3 totals 15 residues. Trimming cost V 5 bases and J 4 bases; bases outside gene matches: 7. The CDR3 loop is CASSPSGLAYNEQFF. CDR3 sequence (DNA): TGTGCCAGCAGCCCCTCCGGACTAGCTTACAATGAGCAGTTCTTC. Full variable domain (outside the CDR3, taken from reference TRBV7-2 and TRBJ2-1): GAGVSQSPSNKVTEKGKDVELRCDPISGHTALYWYRQSLGQGLEFLIYFQGNSAPDKSGLPSDRFSAERTGGSVSTLTIQRTQQEDSAVYLCASSPSGLAYNEQFFGPGTRLTVL.

This clone is labeled medium-sized. This chain joins TRBV6-1 and TRBJ2-7; 8 nucleotides align to TRBD1. V was clipped by 0 bases and J by 0 bases; unmatched bases: 4. Germline V gene lookup returns CDR1 MNHNS and CDR2 SASEGT. The CDR3 has 16 residues. The CDR3 sequence is CASSEALGTGSYEQYF. DNA of the CDR3: TGTGCCAGCAGTGAAGCGCTCGGGACAGGCTCCTACGAGCAGTACTTC.

J is TRBJ1-5 and V is TRBV6-6; tentative D call: TRBD1 (5 bases). Germline loops: CDR1 MNHNY, CDR2 SVGAGI (reference sequence). The length of the CDR3 is 15 residues. Trimming pared 2 bases from V and 6 bases from J, leaving 14 bases between. DNA of the CDR3: TGTGCCAGCAGTTACGATCAGGGAATTGGTCAGCCCCAGCATTTT. It yields the protein CASSYDQGIGQPQHF.

This chain connects TRBV6-1 to TRBJ2-7; D gene uncertain. The germline V gene encodes CDR1 MNHNS and CDR2 SASEGT. This CDR3 region has 15 residues. V was cut by 5 bases and J by 0 bases, with 14 bases left in between. CDR3 DNA: TGTGCCAGCAGTCCCCCGCGCGGCAGCTCCTACGAGCAGTACTTC. This sequence encodes CASSPPRGSSYEQYF.

The sample holds one count of this clone. The V gene is TRBV19, the J gene TRBJ2-1; D possibly corresponds to TRBD2 (6 bases). Trimming took 5 bases from V and 9 from J, leaving 14 bases between them. CDR3 size: 13 residues. Germline CDR1 LNHDA, CDR2 SQIVND (reference sequence). The CDR3 region is CASSLPGLVEQFF. CDR3 in DNA: TGTGCCAGTAGTCTACCGGGACTGGTTGAGCAGTTCTTC. The full variable domain, rest sourced from reference TRBV19 and TRBJ2-1, is DGGITQSPKYLFRKEGQNVTLSCEQNLNHDAMYWYRQDPGQGLRLIYYSQIVNDFQKGDIAEGYSVSREKKESFPLTVTSAQKNPTAFYLCASSLPGLVEQFFGPGTRLTVL.

V usage is TRBV7-2 and J usage is TRBJ2-5, with D possibly matching TRBD2 (6 bases). Trimming pared 3 bases from V and 5 bases from J, leaving 16 bases between. CDR3 size: 15 residues. Per germline, CDR1 SGHTA and CDR2 FQGNSA. CDR3 in DNA: TGTGCCAGCAGCTTCACTAGCAGGAGCTGGGAGACCCAGTACTTC. Its protein product is CASSFTSRSWETQYF.

The chain employs TRBV7-9 and TRBJ2-1, with 10 bases matching TRBD2. Germline CDR1 reads SEHNR; CDR2 reads FQNEAQ (reference sequence). This CDR3 has 17 residues. V dropped 5 bases and J dropped 7; count of bases not matched to a gene: 14. Written as DNA, the CDR3 is TGTGCCAGCAGCCCACCGGGGACTAGCGCCCCAGAGAATGAGCAGTTCTTC. As protein: CASSPPGTSAPENEQFF.

Of note for this clone: As the CDR3 is not closed by the conserved phenylalanine or tryptophan, this likely results from a read error. V and J are TRBV7-9 and TRBJ1-1; D possibly corresponds to TRBD1 (6 bases). CDR3 length: 13 residues. Germline CDR1 reads SEHNR; CDR2 reads FQNEAQ (reference sequence). The V and J ends lost 5 bases and 5 bases respectively, with 12 bases between them. The CDR3 DNA follows: TGTGCCAGCAGCAACAGGGAACGGACTGAAGCTTTCGTT. Translating it yields CASSNRERTEAFV.

The V gene is TRBV9, the J gene TRBJ2-7; 12 nucleotides line up with TRBD2. The CDR3 is 14 residues long. Germline CDR1 reads SGDLS; CDR2 reads YYNGEE. The V and J ends lost 4 bases and 7 bases, in that order; junction bases with no gene match: 6. Written as DNA, the CDR3 is TGTGCCAGCAGCCTAGCGGGGGGGTCTGGGGAGCAGTACTTC. It specifies CASSLAGGSGEQYF.

The chain joins TRBV27 to TRBJ1-4, with 8 bases fitting TRBD1. The germline gives CDR1 MNHEY, CDR2 SMNVEV (reference sequence). The CDR3 has 13 residues. Germline trimming cut 8 bases from V and 8 bases from J; bases unmatched to any gene: 7. The CDR3 is CASADRAREKLFF. In DNA, the CDR3 is TGTGCCAGCGCGGACAGGGCAAGGGAAAAACTGTTTTTT.

Only one count was recorded for this clone. The V and J genes are TRBV6-1 and TRBJ1-6; possible D gene TRBD1, 5 bases. Germline CDR1 reads MNHNS; CDR2 reads SASEGT. V was trimmed by 6 bases and J by 8 bases, leaving 17 bases between them. This CDR3 has 15 amino acids. CDR3 sequence (DNA): TGTGCCAGCAGGGAGTGGGGCCTGGATGATTCACCCCTCCACTTT. As protein: CASREWGLDDSPLHF.

This clone was counted only a few times. CDR3 bases: TGCGCCAGCAGCCTTAACAGGGGGGCTATCGAGACCCAGTACTTC. Translating it yields CASSLNRGAIETQYF. The rearrangement uses TRBV5-1 and TRBJ2-5; 8 positions match TRBD1. The CDR3 spans 15 residues. The V and J ends lost 4 bases and 5 bases, in that order; junction bases with no gene match: 10. Germline assignment: CDR1 SGHRS and CDR2 YFSETQ. The entire variable domain, with the rest obtained from reference TRBV5-1 and TRBJ2-5, is as follows: KAGVTQTPRYLIKTRGQQVTLSCSPISGHRSVSWYQQTPGQGLQFLFEYFSETQRNKGNFPGRFSGRQFSNSRSEMNVSTLELGDSALYLCASSLNRGAIETQYFGPGTRLLVL.

This chain connects TRBV10-3 to TRBJ2-2, with D possibly matching TRBD1 (6 bases). The V and J ends lost 10 bases and 6 bases respectively, with 15 bases between them. The CDR3 has 13 residues. Germline lookup yields CDR1 ENHRY and CDR2 SYGVKD. The CDR3 here is CATGLGGPGELFF. CDR3 nucleotides: TGTGCCACGGGGCTAGGGGGTCCCGGGGAGCTGTTTTTT.

V is TRBV14 and J is TRBJ2-2, with D tentatively TRBD2 (5 bases). Germline V CDR1 and CDR2: SGHDN, FVKESK. CDR3 length: 13 residues. The V end lost 2 bases, the J end lost 8 bases, and 9 bases lay between the germline ends. In DNA, the CDR3 is TGTGCCAGCAGCCAACGCTGGGAGGGGGAGCTGTTTTTT. Translated, it gives CASSQRWEGELFF.

V is TRBV7-8 and J is TRBJ1-6, with TRBD1 identical over 11 bases. Germline assignment: CDR1 SGHVS and CDR2 FQNEAQ. The CDR3 has 16 residues. V lost 1 base, J lost 9 bases, and 5 bases stayed unmatched. The CDR3 spells CASSLDWTGGRSPLHF. The CDR3 DNA reads TGTGCCAGCAGCTTAGACTGGACAGGGGGCCGTTCACCCCTCCACTTT.